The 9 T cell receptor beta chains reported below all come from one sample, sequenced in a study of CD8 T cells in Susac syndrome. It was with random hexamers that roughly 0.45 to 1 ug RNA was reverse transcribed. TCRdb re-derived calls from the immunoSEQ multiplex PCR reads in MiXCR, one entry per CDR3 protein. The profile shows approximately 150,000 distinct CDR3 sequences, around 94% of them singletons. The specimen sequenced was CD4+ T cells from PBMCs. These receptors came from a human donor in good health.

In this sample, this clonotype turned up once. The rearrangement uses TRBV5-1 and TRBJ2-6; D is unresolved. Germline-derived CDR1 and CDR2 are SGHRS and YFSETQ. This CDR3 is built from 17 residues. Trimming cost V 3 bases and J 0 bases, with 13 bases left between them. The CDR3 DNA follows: TGCGCCAGCAGCTCCGGTGGTACGGCCTCTGGGGCCAACGTCCTGACTTTC. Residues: CASSSGGTASGANVLTF.

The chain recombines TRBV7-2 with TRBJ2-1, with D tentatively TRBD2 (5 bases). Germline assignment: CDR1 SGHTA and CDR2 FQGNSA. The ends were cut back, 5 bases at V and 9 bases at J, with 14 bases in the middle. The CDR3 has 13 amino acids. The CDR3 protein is CASSLYLAGEQFF. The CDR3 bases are TGTGCCAGCAGCCTATATCTAGCTGGTGAGCAGTTCTTC.

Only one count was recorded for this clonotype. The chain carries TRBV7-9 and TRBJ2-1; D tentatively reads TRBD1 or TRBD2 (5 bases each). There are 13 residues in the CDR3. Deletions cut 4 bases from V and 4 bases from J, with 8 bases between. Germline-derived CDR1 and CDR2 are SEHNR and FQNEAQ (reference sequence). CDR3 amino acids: CASSYWGYNEQFF. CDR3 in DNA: TGTGCCAGCAGCTACTGGGGGTACAATGAGCAGTTCTTC.

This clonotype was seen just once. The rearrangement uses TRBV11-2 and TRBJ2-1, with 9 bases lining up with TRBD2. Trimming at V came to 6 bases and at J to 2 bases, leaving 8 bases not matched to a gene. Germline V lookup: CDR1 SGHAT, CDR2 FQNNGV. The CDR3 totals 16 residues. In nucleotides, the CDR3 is TGTGCCAGCAGGAGAATAGCGGGAGTCACCTACAATGAGCAGTTCTTC. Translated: CASRRIAGVTYNEQFF.

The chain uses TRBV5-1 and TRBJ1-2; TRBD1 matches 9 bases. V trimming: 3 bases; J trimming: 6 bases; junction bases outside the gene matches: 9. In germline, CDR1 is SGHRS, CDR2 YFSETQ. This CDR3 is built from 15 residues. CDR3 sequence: CASSYTGTGSDGYTF. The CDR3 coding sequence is TGCGCCAGCAGCTATACCGGGACAGGGAGCGATGGCTACACCTTC.

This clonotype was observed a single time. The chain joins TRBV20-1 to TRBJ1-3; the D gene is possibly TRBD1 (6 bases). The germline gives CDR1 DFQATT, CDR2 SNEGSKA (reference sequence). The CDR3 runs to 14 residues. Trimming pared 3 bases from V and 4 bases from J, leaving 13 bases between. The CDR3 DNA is TGCAGTGCTAGTAGGGGGGATTCCGGAAACACCATATATTTT. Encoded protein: CSASRGDSGNTIYF.

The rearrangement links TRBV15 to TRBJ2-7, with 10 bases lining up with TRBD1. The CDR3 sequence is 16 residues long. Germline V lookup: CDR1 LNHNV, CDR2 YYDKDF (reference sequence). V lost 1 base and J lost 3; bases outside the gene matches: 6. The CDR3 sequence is CATSRVTGTGVYEQYF. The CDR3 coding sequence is TGTGCCACCAGCAGAGTCACCGGGACAGGGGTCTACGAGCAGTACTTC.

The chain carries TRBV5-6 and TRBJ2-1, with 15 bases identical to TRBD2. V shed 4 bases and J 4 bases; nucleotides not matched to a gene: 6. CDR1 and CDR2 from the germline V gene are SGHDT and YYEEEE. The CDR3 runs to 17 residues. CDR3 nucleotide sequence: TGTGCCAGCAGCAGAACCGGGACTAGCGGGAGGTACAATGAGCAGTTCTTC. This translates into CASSRTGTSGRYNEQFF.

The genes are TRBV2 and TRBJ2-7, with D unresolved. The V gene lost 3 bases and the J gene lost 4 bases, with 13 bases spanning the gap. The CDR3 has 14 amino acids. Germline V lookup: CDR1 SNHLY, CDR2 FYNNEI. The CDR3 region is CASSDRILGYEQYF. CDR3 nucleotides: TGTGCCAGCAGTGACAGGATTTTGGGGTACGAGCAGTACTTC.